This TCR beta chain was identified during a study of a mutant IDH1 vaccine in newly diagnosed glioma. For the study at large: Patients received vaccination from 4-6 weeks after radiotherapy alone, or with temozolomide cycles. Of the patients given treatment, approximately 62% were male and about 38% were female, and a mean age of roughly 40 years was recorded.

Concerning this clone itself: Its antigen is still unknown.

Germline values: CDR1 LNHDA, CDR2 SQIVND (reference sequence). The CDR3 sequence is 18 residues long. Trimming at V came to 4 bases and at J to 1 base, leaving 15 bases not matched to a gene. Clones were sequenced by immunoSEQ multiplex PCR, and TCRdb holds only the in-frame ones, with some missing. The sample lists over 30,000 clones, about 86% occurring once. This sample's time point: week 47, end of study. Doses comprised 300 ug of mutant IDH1 20-mer peptide each, plus topical imiquimod. This rearrangement joins TRBV19 to TRBJ1-2; the match to TRBD1 covers 7 bases. The sequence came from a woman aged 30 to 39 with glioma. The source was PBMCs, collected from a glioma patient whose treatment included an IDH1 peptide vaccine. In DNA, the CDR3 is TGTGCCAGTAGTACCTCCGGGACAGACTTAGGGCTTAACTATGGCTACACCTTC. Amino acid sequence: CASSTSGTDLGLNYGYTF.